The clone carrying this TCR beta chain occurred once. Repertoires were generated with immunoSEQ multiplex PCR, while TCRdb's copy carries only in-frame clones and drops some. The data contain a few hundred thousand clones, around 81% of them singletons. The data were taken from a study of blood T cell repertoires in COVID-19. Looking at the study overall: Spain, Italy and the United States supplied samples that represented acute and convalescent COVID-19. In each case, the material was cDNA or gDNA derived from T cells, B-cell-depleted T cells, or PBMCs.

Per the germline V gene, CDR1 is LGHDT and CDR2 is YNNKEL (reference sequence). This CDR3 is 17 amino acids long. V was shortened by 4 bases and J by 1 base, with 17 bases between the two germline ends. The rearrangement joins TRBV3-1 (or the pseudogene TRBV3-2) to TRBJ2-1, with D perhaps matching TRBD2 (6 bases). Sequencing input: peripheral blood. The TCR comes from a human donor in a cohort sampled during active COVID-19. CDR3 sequence: CASSPREGGGSYNEQFF. In nucleotides, the CDR3 is TGTGCCAGCAGCCCCCGCGAGGGAGGAGGTTCCTACAATGAGCAGTTCTTC.